This T cell receptor (beta chain) was found in a study of blood T cell repertoires in COVID-19. Study at large: Acute-phase and convalescent COVID-19 samples originated in the United States, Italy and Spain.

In the source study's methods: Nucleated cell number was recorded as an estimate derived from reference gene primer amplification. The repertoire was sequenced with immunoSEQ multiplex PCR; TCRdb's copy has only in-frame clones and lacks some. V, J and clone size are those of that table, while D and trimming were read from the DNA. The repertoire holds 120,000 to 150,000 clones, with 70% to 90% as singletons. CDR3 size: 15 residues. Germline-derived CDR1 and CDR2 are MNHEY and SVGAGI. V shed 0 bases, J shed 4 bases, and the junction held 3 bases outside the gene matches. Sequencing was performed on peripheral blood. The sequence was obtained from a woman in her fifties or sixties with acute or convalescent COVID-19. The chain joins TRBV6-5 to TRBJ1-5; 7 bases are shared with TRBD1. CDR3 sequence (DNA): TGTGCCAGCAGTTACTCGACAGGGATGAATCAGCCCCAGCATTTT. As protein: CASSYSTGMNQPQHF.